What follows are 15 T cell receptor beta chains derived from one specimen sequenced in a study of Ad26.COV2.S vaccination and SARS-CoV-2 variants. Libraries were prepared by immunoSEQ multiplex PCR; TCRdb keeps only in-frame clonotypes and omits some of them. This sample carries roughly 380,000 clones, around 86% of them seen once, and the ten largest clones take 3.4%. The treatment: about 20 received Ad26.COV2.S at low or high dose, single or two shots; roughly five received placebo; per-sample allocation not given. Following the first vaccine or placebo injection, samples were taken on day 63. The material was peripheral blood, obtained in a trial of Ad26.COV2.S vaccine versus placebo. These receptors were collected from a person between 18 and 59 years old who received the Ad26.COV2.S COVID-19 vaccine or a placebo.

J is TRBJ1-1 and V is TRBV4-3, with D perhaps TRBD1 (5 bases). Per the germline V gene, CDR1 is LGHNA and CDR2 is YSLEER. The CDR3 totals 14 residues. V dropped 4 bases and J dropped 0 bases, with 9 bases sitting between them. The CDR3 loop is CASSLTAMNTEAFF. The CDR3, as DNA: TGCGCCAGCAGCCTGACAGCCATGAACACTGAAGCTTTCTTT.

This chain links TRBV24-1 with TRBJ1-5; 8 bases fit TRBD1. The CDR3 covers 13 residues. CDR1 is KGHDR, CDR2 SFDVKD, per germline. V shed 8 bases and J 5 bases; nucleotides not matched to a gene: 4. In DNA, the CDR3 is TGTGCCACCAACAGGGGGGGAGATCAGCCCCAGCATTTT. Translated, it gives CATNRGGDQPQHF.

This clone has just a few counts. This sequence joins TRBV7-9 and TRBJ1-2; D unclear. Germline CDR1 and CDR2: SEHNR and FQNEAQ (reference sequence). This CDR3 is 15 amino acids long. V lost 3 bases to trimming and J lost 5 bases, with 16 bases between them. The CDR3 region has the DNA TGTGCCAGCAGCTTCAGGTCCGTGGGGAAATATGGCTACACCTTC. Translated, it gives CASSFRSVGKYGYTF.

The genes are TRBV5-5 and TRBJ1-5; 7 bases align to TRBD1. V was clipped by 4 bases and J by 9 bases; unmatched bases: 13. The germline V gene has CDR1 SGHKS and CDR2 YYEKEE (reference sequence). The CDR3 length is 15 residues. This CDR3 is CASSEDRRTNLPQHF. As DNA, the CDR3 is TGTGCCAGCAGCGAGGACAGGCGAACCAATTTGCCCCAGCATTTT.

The V gene is TRBV30, the J gene TRBJ2-7, with D possibly TRBD2 on 5 matching bases. Germline V gene sequence: CDR1 GTSNPN, CDR2 SVGIG (reference sequence). The V and J ends lost 1 base and 3 bases respectively, with 16 bases between them. There are 15 residues in the CDR3. Here the CDR3 reads CAWSAPLGRFYEQYF. CDR3 DNA: TGTGCCTGGAGTGCCCCCCTAGGGAGATTCTACGAGCAGTACTTC.

The rearrangement uses TRBV18 and TRBJ2-1, with 7 nucleotides matching TRBD1. V shed 4 bases and J 5 bases; nucleotides not matched to a gene: 2. The CDR3 is 13 residues long. Per the germline V gene, CDR1 is KGHSH and CDR2 is LQKENI. The CDR3 protein is CASSRTGNNEQFF. In nucleotides, the CDR3 is TGTGCCAGCTCACGGACAGGAAACAATGAGCAGTTCTTC.

The chain recombines TRBV29-1 with TRBJ2-3; no reliable D call. The germline V gene has CDR1 SQVTM and CDR2 ANQGSEA. V lost 5 bases and J lost 1, with 7 bases in between. The CDR3 spans 12 residues. CDR3 sequence reads: CSVNDGTDTQYF. For the CDR3, the DNA is TGCAGCGTTAACGACGGCACAGATACGCAGTATTTT.

J is TRBJ1-2 and V is TRBV14, with D perhaps matching TRBD1 (5 bases). Germline CDR1 and CDR2: SGHDN and FVKESK. Deletions cut 0 bases from V and 5 bases from J, with 10 bases between. The length of the CDR3 is 14 residues. The CDR3 nucleotides are TGTGCCAGCAGCCAAGATGGTCAGGGATATGGCTACACCTTC. Translated: CASSQDGQGYGYTF.

This clone was seen once. The gene calls are TRBV19 and TRBJ1-5, with D tentatively TRBD1 (5 bases). Germline CDR1 and CDR2: LNHDA and SQIVND (reference sequence). CDR3 length equals 13 residues. The V end lost 4 bases, the J end lost 5 bases, and 9 bases lay between the germline ends. CDR3 sequence reads: CASSTDRYQPQHF. Written as DNA, the CDR3 is TGTGCCAGTAGTACAGACAGATATCAGCCCCAGCATTTT.

The gene calls are TRBV30 and TRBJ2-3, with D unresolved. Per the germline V gene, CDR1 is GTSNPN and CDR2 is SVGIG (reference sequence). The V end lost 2 bases, the J end lost 0 bases, and 3 bases lay between the germline ends. The CDR3 sequence is 12 residues long. The CDR3 loop reads CAWSRSTDTQYF. As DNA, the CDR3 is TGTGCCTGGAGTAGGAGCACAGATACGCAGTATTTT. The whole variable domain, remainder taken from reference TRBV30 and TRBJ2-3, is SQTIHQWPATLVQPVGSPLSLECTVEGTSNPNLYWYRQAAGRGLQLLFYSVGIGQISSEVPQNLSASRPQDRQFILSSKKLLLSDSGFYLCAWSRSTDTQYFGPGTRLTVL.

This clone was counted between two and nine times. V gene TRBV15 combines with J gene TRBJ1-4, with D uncertain. The V gene's germline CDR1 is LNHNV and CDR2 YYDKDF (reference sequence). V was pared by 5 bases and J by 8 bases, with 18 bases between. The CDR3 sequence is 15 residues long. CDR3 coding DNA: TGTGCCACCAGCGGAACAGTGGATAATGTAGAAAAACTGTTTTTT. Residues: CATSGTVDNVEKLFF.

This clone was counted once. The chain links TRBV7-8 to TRBJ1-4, with TRBD1 as a possible D gene (5 bases). Germline lookup yields CDR1 SGHVS and CDR2 FQNEAQ. V was cut by 5 bases and J by 1 base, with 11 bases left in between. The CDR3 runs to 15 residues. The CDR3 DNA reads as TGTGCCAGCAGCCCTACTGGGGGAACTAATGAAAAACTGTTTTTT. Its translation: CASSPTGGTNEKLFF.

The rearrangement joins TRBV18 to TRBJ1-5, with D possibly being TRBD1 (5 bases). Looked up from germline, CDR1 is KGHSH and CDR2 is LQKENI. Between the trimmed V and J ends, which lost 2 bases and 5 bases, there was a span of 16 bases. CDR3 length equals 16 residues. The CDR3, as DNA: TGTGCCAGCTCACCAGGGGCACCACCCCGAGATCAGCCCCAGCATTTT. Its protein is CASSPGAPPRDQPQHF.

J is TRBJ1-2 and V is TRBV9; D gene uncertain. Trimming cost V 3 bases and J 1 base, with 13 bases left between them. CDR1 and CDR2 (germline): SGDLS, YYNGEE. CDR3 length: 15 amino acids. The CDR3 loop is CASSALEQNNYGYTF. The DNA for the CDR3 is TGTGCCAGCAGCGCGCTAGAACAGAATAACTATGGCTACACCTTC.

CDR3 sequence: CAIREDRGSSNQPQHF. Written as DNA, the CDR3 is TGTGCCATCAGAGAAGACAGGGGCTCTAGCAATCAGCCCCAGCATTTT. The chain uses TRBV10-3 and TRBJ1-5; 8 nucleotides match TRBD1. The CDR3 covers 16 residues. Per the germline V gene, CDR1 is ENHRY and CDR2 is SYGVKD. Trimming at V came to 6 bases and at J to 0 bases, leaving 7 bases not matched to a gene.